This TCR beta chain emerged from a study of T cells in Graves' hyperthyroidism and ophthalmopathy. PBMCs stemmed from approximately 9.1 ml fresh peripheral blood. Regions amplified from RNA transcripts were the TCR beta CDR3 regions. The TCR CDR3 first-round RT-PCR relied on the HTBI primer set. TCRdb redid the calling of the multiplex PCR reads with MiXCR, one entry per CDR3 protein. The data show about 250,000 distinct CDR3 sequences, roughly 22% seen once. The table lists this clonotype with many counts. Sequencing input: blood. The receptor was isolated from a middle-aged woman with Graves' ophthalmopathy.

The CDR3 DNA sequence: TGTGCCACCAGTGACCCCGGCGGGGCGCCACTCCAGTACTTC. Amino acid sequence: CATSDPGGAPLQYF. The rearrangement links TRBV24-1 to TRBJ2-5, with D tentatively TRBD2 (6 bases). Germline-derived CDR1 and CDR2 are KGHDR and SFDVKD. The CDR3 sequence is 14 residues long. V lost 4 bases to trimming and J lost 10 bases, with 18 bases between them.